A selection of T cell receptor beta chains follows, all from one sample in a study of OX40 agonist ivuxolimab in advanced cancers. Some clones are missing from TCRdb's copy, which holds only in-frame ones; the method was immunoSEQ multiplex PCR. This table has 75,000 to 90,000 clones, around nine tenths appearing once. This specimen consisted of CD4+ or CD8+ T cells sorted from blood, obtained in a trial of the OX40 agonist ivuxolimab. These receptors were collected from an adult with an advanced solid tumor such as melanoma, head and neck, liver or kidney cancer. Both conserved end residues are part of each CDR3.

TRBV5-1	TRBJ1-2	CASSFDRQGYTF
TRBV25-1	TRBJ1-1	CASTQGVGEAFF
TRBV5-1	TRBJ2-1	CASNVQGRYEQFF
TRBV4-2	TRBJ2-5	CASSQPDRAGETQYF
TRBV2	TRBJ1-2	CASSDTGSYGYTF
TRBV13	TRBJ1-3	CASSHRSGNTIYF
TRBV18	TRBJ2-3	CASSPGQGANTQYF
TRBV19	TRBJ2-1	CASSTGPERGVHNEQFF
TRBV19	TRBJ1-1	CASSGEATEAFF
TRBV30	TRBJ2-7	CAWSGMGQGDQYF
TRBV18	TRBJ1-2	CASSLVNYGYTF
TRBV2	TRBJ2-3	CASSYTDTQYF
TRBV5-1	TRBJ1-1	CASSMDRNTEAFF
TRBV18	TRBJ2-5	CASSSPGGETQYF
TRBV14	TRBJ2-7	CASRVAGGSSYEQYF
TRBV4-1	TRBJ1-2	CASSQEMAAGGGYTF
TRBV19	TRBJ2-1	CASRTSGSNEQFF
TRBV10-3	TRBJ2-1	CAISAVGLAGGRNEQFF
TRBV11-3	TRBJ2-1	CASSLLLGNEQFF
TRBV5-1	TRBJ2-7	CASSLGAGGSYEQYF
TRBV5-1	TRBJ2-2	CASSLAGGGELFF
TRBV5-1	TRBJ2-1	CASKLESSYNEQFF
TRBV6-7	TRBJ2-3	CASSDGLPGYF
TRBV4-2	TRBJ2-1	CASSQEGNEQFF
TRBV2	TRBJ2-7	CASSGGRGAFEQYF
TRBV10-2	TRBJ2-7	CASSTLAGAATYEQYF
TRBV30	TRBJ2-5	CAWSAGAQETQYF
TRBV5-6	TRBJ2-5	CASSFSTLGLVKETQYF
TRBV11-3	TRBJ2-6	CASSLDGRTKGANVLTF
TRBV9	TRBJ2-1	CASSTTWGHEQFF
TRBV6-1	TRBJ2-7	CASSEQTSSYEQYF
TRBV13	TRBJ2-1	CASSLRKRGYNEQFF
TRBV5-1	TRBJ2-7	CASSPVGAGSYEQYF
TRBV11-3	TRBJ2-1	CASSSSQGNEQFF
TRBV2	TRBJ2-7	CASSPLAGWEQYF
TRBV11-2	TRBJ2-5	CASSLGASGGEETQYF
TRBV10-2	TRBJ1-2	CASSESTRNIYGYTF
TRBV2	TRBJ2-7	CASSGAAGAGGEQYF
TRBV18	TRBJ1-2	CASSPPAFPYYTF